These 6 T cell receptor beta chains came from one sample sequenced in a study of blood T cells in healthy people across ages. Together with a sample-barcoded 5' primer, a J-beta primer mix was included in a second PCR lasting roughly 6 to 12 cycles. TCRdb fed the 5' RACE reads into MiXCR, producing one record per CDR3 protein. The table has around 800,000 distinct CDR3 sequences, around 50% seen once; the top ten hold 15% to 20%. Sequenced: blood. These receptors all come from a man of 80 years or more in good health.

The chain is built from TRBV5-1 and TRBJ2-1; perhaps D is TRBD1 or TRBD2 (5 bases each). This CDR3 comprises 14 residues. CDR1 is SGHRS, CDR2 YFSETQ, per germline. With 4 bases removed from V and 5 bases from J, the gap between germline ends came to 13 bases. The CDR3 nucleotides read TGCGCCAGCAGCAACCACCGGGACCACAATGAGCAGTTCTTC. Its protein product is CASSNHRDHNEQFF.

This chain links TRBV24-1 with TRBJ2-2, with 9 bases that match TRBD2. The junction had 11 bases not matched to a gene; V was cut back by 5 bases and J by 5 bases. This CDR3 has 17 residues. Germline CDR1 reads KGHDR; CDR2 reads SFDVKD. DNA of the CDR3: TGTGCCACCAGTGGAGAGTTTGCGGGAGGGAATACCGGGGAGCTGTTTTTT. Translated: CATSGEFAGGNTGELFF.

Only a few counts were recorded for this clonotype. The chain employs TRBV5-1 and TRBJ2-3; a possible D gene is TRBD1 (5 bases). CDR3 length: 16 amino acids. V lost 4 bases and J lost 5, with 20 bases in between. Germline CDR1 is SGHRS and CDR2 is YFSETQ. The CDR3 loop is CASSPFGQSQGDTQYF. CDR3 nucleotides: TGCGCCAGCAGCCCCTTTGGGCAATCGCAGGGAGATACGCAGTATTTT.

Turning to this clonotype: A much larger clone differs by one base, so this may be a read error. The chain couples TRBV27 to TRBJ2-1, with 11 nucleotides matching TRBD2. This CDR3 comprises 18 residues. Germline V gene lookup returns CDR1 MNHEY and CDR2 SMNVEV (reference sequence). V shed 4 bases and J 2 bases; nucleotides not matched to a gene: 10. The CDR3 reads CASSSPTSGRVPYNEQFF. The CDR3 coding sequence is TGTGCCAGCAGTTCGCCCACTAGCGGGAGAGTCCCCTACAATGAGCAGTTCTTC.

This chain joins TRBV3-1 and TRBJ1-2; 12 bases fit TRBD1. Germline V gene sequence: CDR1 LGHDT, CDR2 YNNKEL (reference sequence). J gave up 4 bases and V 3 bases, and 6 bases lay outside the gene matches. CDR3 size: 16 residues. The CDR3: CASSQKGTGGIYGYTF. The CDR3 DNA reads TGTGCCAGCAGCCAGAAAGGGACAGGGGGCATCTATGGCTACACCTTC.

To note about this clonotype: A much bigger clone sits one base away, suggesting this may be a read error. The chain has TRBV7-2 and TRBJ2-1; 10 nucleotides match TRBD1. Germline CDR1 is SGHTA and CDR2 is FQGNSA. This CDR3 has 16 amino acids. Written as DNA, the CDR3 is TGTGCCGGCAGCACCTCGACAGGGGGCGGTCACAATGAGCAGTTCTTC. Residues: CAGSTSTGGGHNEQFF.